One sample yielded the 25 T cell receptor beta chains listed below, sequenced in a study of cytomegalovirus exposure and HLA in healthy donors. Vbeta (60) and Jbeta (13) primers were used in the PCR. The table came from immunoSEQ multiplex PCR; TCRdb's copy has only in-frame clones and leaves some out. This table holds approximately 190,000 clones, over 65% found once. The sample taken for sequencing was PBMCs. Source of these receptors: a woman in her 30s in good health and CMV-seronegative.

The table lists this clone with a count of one. The J gene is TRBJ2-3, the V gene TRBV7-2; TRBD2 matches at 14 bases. The V gene's germline CDR1 is SGHTA and CDR2 FQGNSA. The CDR3 spans 16 residues. V gave up 4 bases and J gave up 0 bases; unmatched junction bases: 0. The CDR3 spells CASSWTSGGSTDTQYF. CDR3 nucleotide sequence: TGTGCCAGCAGCTGGACTAGCGGGGGGAGCACAGATACGCAGTATTTT.

Only one count was recorded for this clone. This rearrangement joins TRBV5-5 to TRBJ1-3; 9 positions match TRBD1. Germline-derived CDR1 and CDR2 are SGHKS and YYEKEE (reference sequence). The trim removed 3 bases at V and 4 bases at J, leaving 2 bases unmatched. This CDR3 contains 14 residues. This CDR3 reads CASSWTGDGNTIYF. In nucleotides, the CDR3 is TGTGCCAGCAGCTGGACAGGGGACGGAAACACCATATATTTT.

This chain connects TRBV30 to TRBJ1-6; 7 bases match TRBD1. The CDR3 covers 15 residues. With 0 bases clipped from V and 7 bases from J, the junction kept 6 bases outside the gene matches. Germline CDR1 GTSNPN, CDR2 SVGIG (reference sequence). The CDR3 nucleotides are TGTGCCTGGAGTGTATCGGGGGACAGCAATTCACCCCTCCACTTT. It codes for CAWSVSGDSNSPLHF. Filled out from reference TRBV30 and TRBJ1-6, the complete variable domain reads SQTIHQWPATLVQPVGSPLSLECTVEGTSNPNLYWYRQAAGRGLQLLFYSVGIGQISSEVPQNLSASRPQDRQFILSSKKLLLSDSGFYLCAWSVSGDSNSPLHFGNGTRLTVT.

The chain couples TRBV11-2 to TRBJ1-2; 9 bases line up with TRBD1. This CDR3 has 16 amino acids. V shed 7 bases, J shed 5 bases, and the junction held 14 bases outside the gene matches. Germline V gene data show CDR1 as SGHAT and CDR2 as FQNNGV. The CDR3 reads CASTPLGGQGWYGYTF. CDR3 in DNA: TGTGCCAGCACACCTCTGGGGGGACAGGGCTGGTATGGCTACACCTTC.

This clone has only a few counts. J is TRBJ2-1 and V is TRBV7-2; the match to TRBD1 covers 9 bases. V gave up 3 bases and J gave up 15 bases; unmatched junction bases: 18. The germline gives CDR1 SGHTA, CDR2 FQGNSA. This CDR3 spans 16 amino acids. The chain's CDR3 is CASSFTGGQGRGGPFF. The CDR3, as DNA: TGTGCCAGCAGCTTTACGGGGGGACAGGGAAGGGGAGGGCCGTTCTTC.

The V gene is TRBV25-1, the J gene TRBJ2-3; 7 positions agree with TRBD2. The V and J ends lost 1 base and 5 bases, in that order; junction bases with no gene match: 9. Germline V CDR1 and CDR2: MGHDK, SYGVNS. The CDR3 consists of 16 residues. The CDR3: CASSELGAGWIDTQYF. CDR3 bases: TGTGCCAGCAGTGAATTGGGAGCGGGATGGATAGATACGCAGTATTTT. Based on the CDR3 plus reference TRBV25-1 and TRBJ2-3, the full variable domain is EADIYQTPRYLVIGTGKKITLECSQTMGHDKMYWYQQDPGMELHLIHYSYGVNSTEKGDLSSESTVSRIRTEHFPLTLESARPSHTSQYLCASSELGAGWIDTQYFGPGTRLTVL.

The chain carries TRBV9 and TRBJ2-3, with TRBD2 identical over 8 bases. The ends lost 3 bases at V and 3 bases at J; junction bases unmatched: 9. Per the germline V gene, CDR1 is SGDLS and CDR2 is YYNGEE. CDR3 length: 16 residues. CDR3 residues: CASSAEAGVITDTQYF. The CDR3 DNA reads TGTGCCAGCAGCGCGGAAGCGGGAGTGATAACAGATACGCAGTATTTT.

The V and J genes are TRBV25-1 and TRBJ2-5; D gene unclear. Between the trimmed V and J ends, which lost 2 bases and 1 base, there was a span of 11 bases. Germline CDR1 and CDR2: MGHDK and SYGVNS. The CDR3 covers 15 residues. CDR3 sequence (DNA): TGTGCCAGCAGTGAAAGTGGCAGATTCCAAGAGACCCAGTACTTC. Residues: CASSESGRFQETQYF. Variable domain in full (rest from reference TRBV25-1 and TRBJ2-5): EADIYQTPRYLVIGTGKKITLECSQTMGHDKMYWYQQDPGMELHLIHYSYGVNSTEKGDLSSESTVSRIRTEHFPLTLESARPSHTSQYLCASSESGRFQETQYFGPGTRLLVL.

The gene calls are TRBV6-5 and TRBJ1-1; tentatively, D is TRBD1 (6 bases). The CDR3 consists of 15 residues. V lost 6 bases and J 0 bases, leaving 14 bases between the germline ends. Per germline, CDR1 MNHEY and CDR2 SVGAGI. The CDR3 loop is CASSDMGHLNTEAFF. The CDR3 nucleotides read TGTGCCAGCAGCGATATGGGACACCTGAACACTGAAGCTTTCTTT.

Turning to this clone: This sample includes further DNA sequences coding for the same CDR3. The J gene is TRBJ1-4, the V gene TRBV5-1; a weak D match, TRBD1 (5 bases). Germline V CDR1 and CDR2: SGHRS, YFSETQ. V lost 4 bases and J 5 bases, leaving 12 bases between the germline ends. This CDR3 has 14 amino acids. The CDR3 DNA reads TGCGCCAGCAGCCCCGGCCAGGGAAATGAAAAACTGTTTTTT. Amino acid sequence: CASSPGQGNEKLFF.

Comments on this clone: Sequence at one end of the junction differs from germline and may be a read error. The rearrangement links TRBV11-3 to TRBJ2-1; TRBD2 aligns across 9 bases. The CDR3 spans 13 residues. CDR1 and CDR2 (germline): SGHNT, YENEEA. This CDR3 reads CANSSRLADEQFF. CDR3 coding DNA: TGTGCCAACAGCTCACGACTAGCGGATGAGCAGTTCTTC.

This clone turned up a few times. The V and J genes are TRBV5-1 and TRBJ2-7; 13 bases are a match to TRBD2. The V segment lost 2 bases and the J segment 2 bases; nucleotides outside the gene matches: 1. The CDR3 is 15 residues long. Germline CDR1 and CDR2: SGHRS and YFSETQ. The CDR3 DNA is TGCGCCAGCAGCTTTACTAGCGGGGGGGCCTACGAGCAGTACTTC. This encodes CASSFTSGGAYEQYF.

The chain links TRBV11-2 to TRBJ2-7; perhaps TRBD2 as D (7 bases). With 3 bases removed from V and 5 bases from J, the gap between germline ends came to 17 bases. This CDR3 is built from 15 residues. CDR1 and CDR2 (germline): SGHAT, FQNNGV. CDR3: CASSLGGGGLDEQYF. CDR3 coding DNA: TGTGCCAGCAGCTTGGGGGGGGGCGGGCTGGACGAGCAGTACTTC.

The chain combines TRBV9 with TRBJ1-2, with D possibly TRBD1 on 6 matching bases. CDR3 length equals 17 residues. V was trimmed by 2 bases and J by 2 bases, leaving 19 bases between them. CDR1 and CDR2 (germline): SGDLS, YYNGEE. CDR3 coding DNA: TGTGCCAGCAGCGTTGGGGGGGCGCGATTAATGAACTATGGCTACACCTTC. This translates into CASSVGGARLMNYGYTF. The whole variable domain, filled in from reference TRBV9 and TRBJ1-2, reads DSGVTQTPKHLITATGQRVTLRCSPRSGDLSVYWYQQSLDQGLQFLIQYYNGEERAKGNILERFSAQQFPDLHSELNLSSLELGDSALYFCASSVGGARLMNYGYTFGSGTRLTVV.

The chain combines TRBV7-8 with TRBJ2-1; 13 bases map to TRBD2. CDR3 length equals 16 residues. Germline assignment: CDR1 SGHVS and CDR2 FQNEAQ. V dropped 2 bases and J dropped 9; count of bases not matched to a gene: 7. The CDR3 DNA reads as TGTGCCAGCAGCTTAATACTAGCGGGGGGGTTCGGTGAGCAGTTCTTC. Protein: CASSLILAGGFGEQFF.

This sequence joins TRBV5-4 and TRBJ2-7; 8 bases agree with TRBD2. The CDR3 has 14 amino acids. Germline CDR1 is SGHNT and CDR2 is YYREEE (reference sequence). With 4 bases clipped from V and 2 bases from J, the junction kept 5 bases outside the gene matches. CDR3 region: CASSPRGGTYEQYF. In DNA, the CDR3 is TGTGCCAGCAGCCCACGCGGGGGGACCTACGAGCAGTACTTC.

The CDR3 region is CASSHTGGHTF. CDR3 nucleotide sequence: TGTGCCAGCAGTCATACAGGGGGGCACACCTTC. This chain uses TRBV2 with TRBJ1-2; 8 bases match TRBD1. There are 11 residues in the CDR3. Germline V gene lookup returns CDR1 SNHLY and CDR2 FYNNEI. Germline trimming cut 5 bases from V and 12 bases from J; bases unmatched to any gene: 5.

The chain links TRBV11-3 to TRBJ2-3; 12 positions agree with TRBD2. The germline CDR1 and CDR2 sequences are SGHNT and YENEEA. CDR3 length: 14 amino acids. Trimming cost V 4 bases and J 5 bases; bases outside gene matches: 1. The CDR3 loop reads CASSSSGGEDTQYF. In DNA form, the CDR3 reads TGTGCCAGCAGCTCTAGCGGGGGGGAAGATACGCAGTATTTT.

This clone was counted once. V usage is TRBV7-3 and J usage is TRBJ2-1; tentative D call: TRBD1 (5 bases). Trimming took off 6 bases at V and 0 bases at J, with 15 bases between the two ends. CDR1 is SGHTA and CDR2 is FQGTGA in the germline V gene. The CDR3 covers 16 residues. In DNA, the CDR3 is TGTGCCAGCAGAGAAACAAGGGGCAGCTCCTACAATGAGCAGTTCTTC. Protein: CASRETRGSSYNEQFF. The whole variable domain, remainder taken from reference TRBV7-3 and TRBJ2-1, is GAGVSQTPSNKVTEKGKYVELRCDPISGHTALYWYRQSLGQGPEFLIYFQGTGAADDSGLPNDRFFAVRPEGSVSTLKIQRTERGDSAVYLCASRETRGSSYNEQFFGPGTRLTVL.

This chain connects TRBV15 to TRBJ2-7; 10 bases map to TRBD1. The V gene end was trimmed by 1 base and the J gene end by 2 bases; junction bases not matched to a gene: 5. In germline, CDR1 is LNHNV, CDR2 YYDKDF (reference sequence). The CDR3 is 16 residues long. In nucleotides, the CDR3 is TGTGCCACCAGCAGAGCCTCCGGGACAGGGGCCTACGAGCAGTACTTC. The encoded protein is CATSRASGTGAYEQYF. The full variable domain, with the rest looked up from reference TRBV15 and TRBJ2-7, is DAMVIQNPRYQVTQFGKPVTLSCSQTLNHNVMYWYQQKSSQAPKLLFHYYDKDFNNEADTPDNFQSRRPNTSFCFLDIRSPGLGDTAMYLCATSRASGTGAYEQYFGPGTRLTVT.

This chain uses TRBV4-1 with TRBJ1-5, with 8 positions matching TRBD1. Trimming cost V 1 base and J 0 bases; bases outside gene matches: 5. The CDR3 is 17 amino acids. The germline gives CDR1 MGHRA, CDR2 YSYEKL. The CDR3 protein is CASSQGTGRNSNQPQHF. CDR3 nucleotides: TGCGCCAGCAGCCAAGGGACAGGGAGAAATAGCAATCAGCCCCAGCATTTT.

V usage is TRBV11-2 and J usage is TRBJ2-7, with 10 bases matching TRBD2. The germline gives CDR1 SGHAT, CDR2 FQNNGV. CDR3 size: 16 residues. The trim removed 5 bases at V and 3 bases at J, leaving 10 bases unmatched. The CDR3 coding sequence is TGTGCCAGCAGCCGACAGACTAGCGGGCCTCACTACGAGCAGTACTTC. This gives the protein CASSRQTSGPHYEQYF. The entire variable domain, with the rest obtained from reference TRBV11-2 and TRBJ2-7, is as follows: EAGVAQSPRYKIIEKRQSVAFWCNPISGHATLYWYQQILGQGPKLLIQFQNNGVVDDSQLPKDRFSAERLKGVDSTLKIQPAKLEDSAVYLCASSRQTSGPHYEQYFGPGTRLTVT.

The chain has TRBV7-9 and TRBJ2-7; D possibly corresponds to TRBD1 (6 bases). CDR1 SEHNR and CDR2 FQNEAQ come from the germline V gene (reference sequence). CDR3 length equals 15 residues. V was pared by 7 bases and J by 1 base, with 17 bases between. CDR3 nucleotides: TGTGCCAGCACCGGGACAAAATTAAAATCCTACGAGCAGTACTTC. It codes for CASTGTKLKSYEQYF.

This rearrangement joins TRBV7-2 to TRBJ1-4; tentatively, D is TRBD1 (6 bases). This CDR3 region has 14 residues. Germline assignment: CDR1 SGHTA and CDR2 FQGNSA. Trimming cost V 5 bases and J 5 bases, with 12 bases left between them. This chain's CDR3 is CASSTRDRNEKLFF. The CDR3 region has the DNA TGTGCCAGCAGCACACGAGACAGGAATGAAAAACTGTTTTTT.

This chain connects TRBV7-6 to TRBJ2-3, with 11 bases aligning to TRBD2. Per germline, CDR1 SGHVS and CDR2 FNYEAQ. J lost 4 bases, V lost 5 bases, and 5 bases had no gene match. CDR3 length equals 15 residues. The CDR3 here is CASSNSGRAADTQYF. The CDR3 region has the DNA TGTGCCAGCAGCAATAGCGGGAGGGCCGCAGATACGCAGTATTTT.